These T cell receptor beta chains were read from a single sample in a study of cytomegalovirus exposure and HLA in healthy donors. TCRdb's copy holds only in-frame clones and misses some; the assay was immunoSEQ multiplex PCR. The table lists 100,000 to 150,000 clones, 77% of them singletons, with roughly 3.9% in the top ten. Sequenced: PBMCs. The receptors shown here come from a male donor in good health and CMV-seropositive. Both conserved end residues are part of each CDR3. The order of the fields is V gene, D gene, J gene, clone size, CDR3 protein, CDR3 DNA. D genes are given only for firm matches. Only some rows state a clone size, as once, few, many or a class for expanded clones.

V gene: TRBV11-2; D gene: .; J gene: TRBJ1-2; clone size: .; CDR3 protein: CASSLVQNYGYTF; CDR3 DNA: TGTGCCAGCAGCTTAGTACAGAACTATGGCTACACCTTC
V gene: TRBV7-2; D gene: .; J gene: TRBJ2-3; clone size: .; CDR3 protein: CASSLRAGSDTQYF; CDR3 DNA: TGTGCCAGCAGCTTAAGGGCAGGGTCAGATACGCAGTATTTT
V gene: TRBV27; D gene: TRBD2; J gene: TRBJ2-2; clone size: .; CDR3 protein: CASRLAGLKSGELFF; CDR3 DNA: TGTGCCAGCAGACTAGCGGGTTTAAAGTCCGGGGAGCTGTTTTTT
V gene: TRBV10-2; D gene: .; J gene: TRBJ2-1; clone size: .; CDR3 protein: CASNIDRYNEQFF; CDR3 DNA: TGCGCCAGCAACATAGACAGATACAATGAGCAGTTCTTC
V gene: TRBV28; D gene: .; J gene: TRBJ2-7; clone size: .; CDR3 protein: CASRSGQSYEQYF; CDR3 DNA: TGTGCCAGCAGGAGTGGACAGTCCTACGAGCAGTACTTC
V gene: TRBV10-2; D gene: .; J gene: TRBJ1-1; clone size: .; CDR3 protein: CASMDLGSGTEAFF; CDR3 DNA: TGCGCCAGCATGGATCTCGGTTCAGGGACTGAAGCTTTCTTT
V gene: TRBV28; D gene: TRBD1; J gene: TRBJ1-2; clone size: .; CDR3 protein: CASSLSGGDNYGYTF; CDR3 DNA: TGTGCCAGCAGTTTATCAGGGGGCGATAACTATGGCTACACCTTC
V gene: TRBV9; D gene: TRBD1; J gene: TRBJ2-7; clone size: .; CDR3 protein: CASSANPGQVSYEQYF; CDR3 DNA: TGTGCCAGCAGCGCGAATCCGGGACAGGTCTCCTACGAGCAGTACTTC
V gene: TRBV6-5; D gene: .; J gene: TRBJ1-5; clone size: .; CDR3 protein: CASGQESCPQHF; CDR3 DNA: TGTGCCAGCGGGCAGGAAAGCTGTCCCCAGCATTTT
V gene: TRBV11-3; D gene: .; J gene: TRBJ2-5; clone size: once; CDR3 protein: CASSLGGRETQYF; CDR3 DNA: TGTGCCAGCAGCTTAGGTGGCAGGGAGACCCAGTACTTC
V gene: TRBV5-1; D gene: .; J gene: TRBJ1-3; clone size: .; CDR3 protein: CASSFVGEAGNTIYF; CDR3 DNA: TGCGCCAGCAGCTTCGTAGGTGAGGCTGGAAACACCATATATTTT
V gene: TRBV7-2; D gene: .; J gene: TRBJ2-3; clone size: .; CDR3 protein: CASSSLFTDTQYF; CDR3 DNA: TGTGCCAGCAGCTCTCTATTTACAGATACGCAGTATTTT
V gene: TRBV11-1; D gene: TRBD2; J gene: TRBJ2-1; clone size: .; CDR3 protein: CASSLIRTGGPPREQFF; CDR3 DNA: TGTGCCAGCAGCTTAATTCGGACGGGAGGGCCCCCCAGGGAGCAGTTCTTC
V gene: TRBV27; D gene: .; J gene: TRBJ1-5; clone size: .; CDR3 protein: CASSLRSSNQPQHF; CDR3 DNA: TGTGCCAGCAGTTTGAGATCGAGCAATCAGCCCCAGCATTTT
V gene: TRBV7-9; D gene: .; J gene: TRBJ2-1; clone size: .; CDR3 protein: CASRPRQRGWLNEQFF; CDR3 DNA: TGTGCCAGCAGACCCAGACAGAGGGGGTGGTTGAATGAGCAGTTCTTC
V gene: TRBV4-1; D gene: .; J gene: TRBJ1-3; clone size: few; CDR3 protein: CASTPVASGNTIYF; CDR3 DNA: TGCGCCAGCACCCCGGTCGCCTCTGGAAACACCATATATTTT
V gene: TRBV29-1; D gene: TRBD2; J gene: TRBJ2-3; clone size: few; CDR3 protein: CSVGAGGFGLRYF; CDR3 DNA: TGCAGCGTGGGGGCGGGGGGATTTGGGCTTAGGTATTTT
V gene: TRBV11-2; D gene: .; J gene: TRBJ2-5; clone size: .; CDR3 protein: CASSLLRGRAFGTQYF; CDR3 DNA: TGTGCCAGCAGCTTATTGAGGGGGAGGGCCTTTGGGACCCAGTACTTC
V gene: TRBV5-4; D gene: TRBD1; J gene: TRBJ2-1; clone size: .; CDR3 protein: CASSWDSNEQFF; CDR3 DNA: TGTGCCAGCAGCTGGGACAGCAATGAGCAGTTCTTC
V gene: TRBV9; D gene: .; J gene: TRBJ1-6; clone size: .; CDR3 protein: CASSVGRDSPLHF; CDR3 DNA: TGTGCCAGCAGCGTAGGGAGAGACTCACCCCTCCACTTT
V gene: TRBV9; D gene: TRBD2; J gene: TRBJ2-7; clone size: .; CDR3 protein: CASSASGRADEQYF; CDR3 DNA: TGTGCCAGCAGCGCCAGCGGGAGGGCCGACGAGCAGTACTTC
V gene: TRBV7-9; D gene: .; J gene: TRBJ2-3; clone size: .; CDR3 protein: CASSRLGSGSTDTQYF; CDR3 DNA: TGTGCCAGCAGCCGATTGGGCAGCGGGAGCACAGATACGCAGTATTTT
V gene: TRBV28; D gene: TRBD1; J gene: TRBJ1-2; clone size: once; CDR3 protein: CASTTFRGQGAYGYTF; CDR3 DNA: TGTGCCAGCACTACCTTCCGGGGACAGGGGGCCTATGGCTACACCTTC
V gene: TRBV7-6; D gene: TRBD2; J gene: TRBJ2-7; clone size: .; CDR3 protein: CASSLGTSFYEQYF; CDR3 DNA: TGTGCCAGCAGCCTAGGGACTAGCTTCTACGAGCAGTACTTC
V gene: TRBV2; D gene: TRBD2; J gene: TRBJ2-3; clone size: few; CDR3 protein: CASSDRTSERDTQYF; CDR3 DNA: TGTGCCAGCAGTGACCGGACTAGCGAGAGAGATACGCAGTATTTT
V gene: TRBV6-1; D gene: TRBD1; J gene: TRBJ1-4; clone size: few; CDR3 protein: CASSEGQGFEKLFF; CDR3 DNA: TGTGCCAGCAGTGAAGGACAGGGTTTTGAAAAACTGTTTTTT
V gene: TRBV7-8; D gene: .; J gene: TRBJ1-3; clone size: .; CDR3 protein: CASSEIGQGPGNTIYF; CDR3 DNA: TGTGCCAGCAGCGAAATAGGCCAGGGGCCTGGAAACACCATATATTTT
V gene: TRBV7-6; D gene: .; J gene: TRBJ1-4; clone size: .; CDR3 protein: CASSLWADTEKLFF; CDR3 DNA: TGTGCCAGCAGCTTATGGGCCGACACTGAAAAACTGTTTTTT
V gene: TRBV2; D gene: TRBD1; J gene: TRBJ2-2; clone size: .; CDR3 protein: CASIDRGNTGELFF; CDR3 DNA: TGTGCCAGCATCGACAGGGGGAACACCGGGGAGCTGTTTTTT
V gene: TRBV10-3; D gene: .; J gene: TRBJ2-1; clone size: .; CDR3 protein: CAISEGAGPSYNEQFF; CDR3 DNA: TGTGCCATCAGTGAGGGCGCGGGTCCCTCCTACAATGAGCAGTTCTTC
V gene: TRBV10-3; D gene: .; J gene: TRBJ2-1; clone size: .; CDR3 protein: CAISETHTGPLDNEQFF; CDR3 DNA: TGTGCCATCAGTGAGACGCACACAGGGCCATTGGACAATGAGCAGTTCTTC
V gene: TRBV6-5; D gene: .; J gene: TRBJ1-3; clone size: few; CDR3 protein: CASMTDSGNTIYF; CDR3 DNA: TGTGCCAGCATGACAGACTCTGGAAACACCATATATTTT
V gene: TRBV5-1; D gene: .; J gene: TRBJ2-3; clone size: .; CDR3 protein: CASSLVVDTDTQYF; CDR3 DNA: TGCGCCAGCAGCTTAGTTGTAGACACAGATACGCAGTATTTT
V gene: TRBV29-1; D gene: .; J gene: TRBJ2-2; clone size: once; CDR3 protein: CSVVRGDTGELFF; CDR3 DNA: TGCAGCGTTGTGAGAGGTGACACCGGGGAGCTGTTTTTT
V gene: TRBV4-2; D gene: TRBD1; J gene: TRBJ1-2; clone size: .; CDR3 protein: CASSHEGTANYGYTF; CDR3 DNA: TGTGCCAGCAGCCATGAAGGGACAGCTAACTATGGCTACACCTTC